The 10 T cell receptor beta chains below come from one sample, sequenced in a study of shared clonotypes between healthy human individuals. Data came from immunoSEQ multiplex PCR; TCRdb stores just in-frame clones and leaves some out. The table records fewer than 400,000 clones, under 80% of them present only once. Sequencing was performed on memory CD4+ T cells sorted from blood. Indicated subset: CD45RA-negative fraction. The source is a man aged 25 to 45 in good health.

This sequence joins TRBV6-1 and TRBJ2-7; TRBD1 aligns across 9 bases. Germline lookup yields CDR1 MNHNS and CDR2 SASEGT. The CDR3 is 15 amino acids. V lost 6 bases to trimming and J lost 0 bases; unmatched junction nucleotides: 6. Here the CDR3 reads CASSGTGIFSYEQYF. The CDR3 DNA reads TGTGCCAGCAGCGGGACAGGGATTTTCTCCTACGAGCAGTACTTC.

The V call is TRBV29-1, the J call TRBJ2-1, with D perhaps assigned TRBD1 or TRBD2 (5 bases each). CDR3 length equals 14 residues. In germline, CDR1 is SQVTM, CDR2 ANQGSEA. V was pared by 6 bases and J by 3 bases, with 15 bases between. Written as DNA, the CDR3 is TGCAGCGTGGGGCTAGCAGTACGCTACAATGAGCAGTTCTTC. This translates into CSVGLAVRYNEQFF.

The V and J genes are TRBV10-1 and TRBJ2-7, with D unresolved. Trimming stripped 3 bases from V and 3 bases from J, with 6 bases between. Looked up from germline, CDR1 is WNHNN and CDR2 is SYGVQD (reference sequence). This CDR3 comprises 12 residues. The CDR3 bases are TGCGCCAGCAGTGACTCCCACTACGAGCAGTACTTC. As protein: CASSDSHYEQYF.

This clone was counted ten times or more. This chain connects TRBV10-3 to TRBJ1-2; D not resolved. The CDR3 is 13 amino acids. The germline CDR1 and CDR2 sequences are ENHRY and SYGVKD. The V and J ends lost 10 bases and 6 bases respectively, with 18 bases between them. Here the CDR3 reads CATSVNLLDGYTF. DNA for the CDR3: TGTGCCACCTCCGTTAATTTGTTGGATGGCTACACCTTC.

CDR3 sequence (DNA): TGTGCCAGCTCACCACAGAATCAAGAGACCCAGTACTTC. This encodes CASSPQNQETQYF. The gene calls are TRBV18 and TRBJ2-5; D not resolved. CDR3 length equals 13 residues. Germline V gives CDR1 KGHSH, CDR2 LQKENI. V was cut by 1 base and J by 2 bases, with 5 bases left in between.

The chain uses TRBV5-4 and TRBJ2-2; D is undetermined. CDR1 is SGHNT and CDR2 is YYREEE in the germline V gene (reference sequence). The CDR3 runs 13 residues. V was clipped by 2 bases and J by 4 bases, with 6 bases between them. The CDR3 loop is CASSLLSTGELFF. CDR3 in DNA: TGTGCCAGCAGCTTACTGAGCACCGGGGAGCTGTTTTTT.

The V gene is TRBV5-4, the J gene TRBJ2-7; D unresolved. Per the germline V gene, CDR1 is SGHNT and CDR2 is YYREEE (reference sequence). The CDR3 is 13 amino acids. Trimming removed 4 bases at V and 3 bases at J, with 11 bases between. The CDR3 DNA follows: TGTGCCAGCAGCAGGGATGGCCTCTACGAGCAGTACTTC. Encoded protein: CASSRDGLYEQYF. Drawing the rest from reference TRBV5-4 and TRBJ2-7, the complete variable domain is ETGVTQSPTHLIKTRGQQVTLRCSSQSGHNTVSWYQQALGQGPQFIFQYYREEENGRGNFPPRFSGLQFPNYSSELNVNALELDDSALYLCASSRDGLYEQYFGPGTRLTVT.

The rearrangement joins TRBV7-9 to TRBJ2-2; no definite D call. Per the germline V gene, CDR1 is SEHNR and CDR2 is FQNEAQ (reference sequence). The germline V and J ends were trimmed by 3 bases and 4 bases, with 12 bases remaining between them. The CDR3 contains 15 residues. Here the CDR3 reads CASSLRVSSTGELFF. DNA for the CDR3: TGTGCCAGCAGCTTGCGCGTAAGCTCCACCGGGGAGCTGTTTTTT. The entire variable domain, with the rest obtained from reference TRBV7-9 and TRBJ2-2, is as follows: DTGVSQNPRHKITKRGQNVTFRCDPISEHNRLYWYRQTLGQGPEFLTYFQNEAQLEKSRLLSDRFSAERPKGSFSTLEIQRTEQGDSAMYLCASSLRVSSTGELFFGEGSRLTVL.

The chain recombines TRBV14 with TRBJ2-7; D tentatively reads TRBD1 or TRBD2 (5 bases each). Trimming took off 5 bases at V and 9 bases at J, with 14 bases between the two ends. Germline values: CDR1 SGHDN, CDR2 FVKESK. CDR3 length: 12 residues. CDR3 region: CASSEVGVPQYF. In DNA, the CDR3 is TGTGCCAGCAGCGAGGTGGGGGTCCCGCAGTACTTC.

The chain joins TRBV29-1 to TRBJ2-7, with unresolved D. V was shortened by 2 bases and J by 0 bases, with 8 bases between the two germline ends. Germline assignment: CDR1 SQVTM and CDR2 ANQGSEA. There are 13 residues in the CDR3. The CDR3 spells CSVEKSSSYEQYF. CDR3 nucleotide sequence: TGCAGCGTTGAAAAGAGCAGCTCCTACGAGCAGTACTTC.